This T cell receptor beta chain appears in the sequencing data of a study of blood T cell repertoires in COVID-19. Profiling relied on immunoSEQ multiplex PCR, and the TCRdb table lists in-frame clones only, not all of them. The data contain 300,000 to 500,000 clones, 85% to 90% of them singletons. CDR3 length: 16 amino acids. Germline V gene lookup returns CDR1 SGHVS and CDR2 FQNEAQ. Trimming stripped 5 bases from V and 3 bases from J, with 18 bases between. This study enrolled people aged about 18 to 100 from about two dozen US geographic areas. The clonotype originates from a woman in her thirties with acute COVID-19. The source material was PBMCs or T cells enriched from blood (not recorded which). V usage is TRBV7-8 and J usage is TRBJ2-3, with a tentative D call TRBD1 (6 bases). The CDR3: CASSMLQGRFTDTQYF. DNA of the CDR3: TGTGCCAGCAGCATGCTACAGGGAAGGTTTACAGATACGCAGTATTTT.